What follows is one T cell receptor (beta chain) and its context. What it recognizes is unknown. Measured with immunoSEQ multiplex PCR; TCRdb has only the in-frame clones, and not every one. The sample has 65,000 to 90,000 clones, roughly 78% seen once. These data come from a study of T cell repertoires and HLA-DP antigens. General study findings and limits: No separate analysis of naive versus memory CD4+ cells was done.

The germline gives CDR1 SGHTA, CDR2 FQGNSA. The CDR3 has 13 amino acids. V lost 2 bases and J 7 bases, leaving 11 bases between the germline ends. Average purity of the negatively selected CD4+ T cells was about 98%. The specimen was CD4+ T cells from PBMCs. The J gene is TRBJ1-1, the V gene TRBV7-2; TRBD1 is a possible D gene (6 bases). The TCR originated in a man in his 60s in good health and CMV-seronegative. The DNA for the CDR3 is TGTGCCAGCAGCTTACAGGGGTTGGATGAAGCTTTCTTT. Translation: CASSLQGLDEAFF.